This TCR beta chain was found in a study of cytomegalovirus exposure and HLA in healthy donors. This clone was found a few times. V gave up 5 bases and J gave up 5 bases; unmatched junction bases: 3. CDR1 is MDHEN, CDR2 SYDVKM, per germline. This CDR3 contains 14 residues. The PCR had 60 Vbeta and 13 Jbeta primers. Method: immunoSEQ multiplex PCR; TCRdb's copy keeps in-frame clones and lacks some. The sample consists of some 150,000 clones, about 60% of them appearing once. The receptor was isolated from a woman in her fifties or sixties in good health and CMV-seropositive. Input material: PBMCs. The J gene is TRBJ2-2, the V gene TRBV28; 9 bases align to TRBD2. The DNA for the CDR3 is TGTGCCAGCAGTGCGGGACTAGCTACCGGGGAGCTGTTTTTT. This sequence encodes CASSAGLATGELFF.